These 22 T cell receptor beta chains originate from one sample sequenced in a study of Ad26.COV2.S vaccination and SARS-CoV-2 variants. TCRdb's table, derived via immunoSEQ multiplex PCR, lists solely in-frame clones and lacks some. The sample yields about 140,000 clones, about nine tenths seen once. The specimen was peripheral blood, collected after recovery from COVID-19. The receptors here all came from a human donor who had recovered from COVID-19.

CDR3 DNA sequence: TGTGCCAGCAGCCAAGATTCACGGGTCCTCACCGGGGAGCTGTTTTTT. Translating gives CASSQDSRVLTGELFF. This chain connects TRBV3-1 (or the pseudogene TRBV3-2) to TRBJ2-2; no firm D call. Germline loops: CDR1 LGHDT, CDR2 YNNKEL (reference sequence). V shed 0 bases and J shed 4 bases, with 12 bases lying between them. The CDR3 has 16 amino acids.

The chain carries TRBV11-2 and TRBJ1-2, with D possibly matching TRBD1 (5 bases). Germline CDR1 is SGHAT and CDR2 is FQNNGV. The CDR3 length is 14 residues. V was pared by 5 bases and J by 2 bases, with 12 bases between. The CDR3 loop reads CASSRREGNYGYTF. The DNA for the CDR3 is TGTGCCAGCAGCAGGAGGGAGGGGAACTATGGCTACACCTTC.

This sequence joins TRBV10-3 and TRBJ2-5; 10 bases match TRBD1. After removal of 10 bases from V and 5 bases from J, the junction contained 22 bases not matched to a gene. Per germline, CDR1 ENHRY and CDR2 SYGVKD. The CDR3 covers 18 residues. CDR3 sequence reads: CASKAGTGDRQGGETQYF. CDR3 bases: TGTGCCAGCAAGGCAGGGACAGGGGATCGGCAGGGGGGGGAGACCCAGTACTTC.

The chain carries TRBV3-1 (or the pseudogene TRBV3-2) and TRBJ2-5; 9 bases line up with TRBD1. Losses at the gene ends were 1 base for V and 4 bases for J; bases not matched to a gene: 4. This CDR3 is 15 amino acids long. Germline CDR1 reads LGHDT; CDR2 reads YNNKEL (reference sequence). The CDR3 region is CASSQGTGVSETQYF. The CDR3 DNA is TGTGCCAGCAGCCAAGGGACAGGGGTTTCAGAGACCCAGTACTTC.

V gene TRBV10-3 combines with J gene TRBJ2-5; possible D gene TRBD1, 7 bases. The CDR3 is 12 residues long. CDR1 and CDR2 from the germline V gene are ENHRY and SYGVKD. V gave up 9 bases and J gave up 5 bases, with 13 bases separating them. The CDR3 DNA is TGTGCCATGAGGGACAGCGGGGAGACCCAGTACTTC. It translates to CAMRDSGETQYF.

This chain uses TRBV7-2 with TRBJ2-3; 7 nucleotides line up with TRBD1. The V gene's germline CDR1 is SGHTA and CDR2 FQGNSA. V lost 0 bases, J lost 5 bases, and 2 bases stayed unmatched. The CDR3 loop spans 14 amino acids. CDR3 DNA sequence: TGTGCCAGCAGCTTAGCGGCAGGGGGAGATACGCAGTATTTT. Protein sequence: CASSLAAGGDTQYF.

The chain is built from TRBV5-4 and TRBJ2-1; TRBD2 matches at 10 bases. The trim removed 0 bases at V and 7 bases at J, leaving 10 bases unmatched. This CDR3 spans 17 amino acids. CDR1 and CDR2 (germline): SGHNT, YYREEE (reference sequence). The CDR3 sequence: CASSLGQILAGLNEQFF. CDR3 in DNA: TGTGCCAGCAGCTTGGGCCAAATACTAGCGGGGTTAAATGAGCAGTTCTTC.

The rearrangement joins TRBV6-5 to TRBJ1-2, with D maybe TRBD1 (5 bases). V lost 2 bases and J lost 4, with 11 bases in between. The germline V gene has CDR1 MNHEY and CDR2 SVGAGI. This CDR3 spans 14 amino acids. The CDR3 DNA is TGTGCCAGCAGTTACATGGAGGGGAGCTATGGCTACACCTTC. This gives the protein CASSYMEGSYGYTF.

This chain connects TRBV28 to TRBJ1-1; D not resolved. Deletions cut 5 bases from V and 4 bases from J, with 14 bases between. The length of the CDR3 is 14 residues. Germline loops: CDR1 MDHEN, CDR2 SYDVKM. CDR3 nucleotide sequence: TGTGCCAGCAGTCCCGCCGCAGGAGGCACTGAAGCTTTCTTT. It is translated as CASSPAAGGTEAFF. Full variable domain (missing parts from reference TRBV28 and TRBJ1-1): DVKVTQSSRYLVKRTGEKVFLECVQDMDHENMFWYRQDPGLGLRLIYFSYDVKMKEKGDIPEGYSVSREKKERFSLILESASTNQTSMYLCASSPAAGGTEAFFGQGTRLTVV.

The gene calls are TRBV3-1 (or the pseudogene TRBV3-2) and TRBJ2-7, with D uncertain. V gave up 1 base and J gave up 5 bases, with 12 bases separating them. CDR3 length: 14 residues. In germline, CDR1 is LGHDT, CDR2 YNNKEL (reference sequence). The CDR3 is CASSQASAVNEQYF. Written as DNA, the CDR3 is TGTGCCAGCAGCCAAGCTTCCGCGGTAAACGAGCAGTACTTC.

The CDR3 spells CASSWVGVSGVAGELFF. CDR3 coding DNA: TGTGCCAGCAGCTGGGTCGGCGTTAGCGGGGTAGCCGGGGAGCTGTTTTTT. The chain uses TRBV11-3 and TRBJ2-2; TRBD2 matches 8 bases. Germline V gene data show CDR1 as SGHNT and CDR2 as YENEEA. V gave up 4 bases and J gave up 6 bases; unmatched junction bases: 13. CDR3 length equals 17 residues.

The CDR3 bases are TGTGCCAGCAGAAGACAGGGGTACACTGAAGCTTTCTTT. Protein: CASRRQGYTEAFF. The genes are TRBV6-1 and TRBJ1-1; 8 nucleotides agree with TRBD1. The CDR3 has 13 amino acids. Trimming took 6 bases from V and 3 from J; bases not matched to a gene: 3. Germline assignment: CDR1 MNHNS and CDR2 SASEGT.

The V call is TRBV7-2, the J call TRBJ2-1; no firm D call. This CDR3 has 11 amino acids. V lost 5 bases to trimming and J lost 9 bases, with 8 bases between them. CDR1 is SGHTA and CDR2 is FQGNSA in the germline V gene. CDR3 protein: CASSPGPEQFF. CDR3 nucleotide sequence: TGTGCCAGCAGCCCTGGACCTGAGCAGTTCTTC.

The DNA of the CDR3 is TGTGCCAGCAGCCCAAGGGGACAGTCACTTAAGGAGCAGTTCTTC. Translating gives CASSPRGQSLKEQFF. The chain links TRBV28 to TRBJ2-1; 7 bases line up with TRBD1. Germline V gene sequence: CDR1 MDHEN, CDR2 SYDVKM. CDR3 length: 15 residues. Germline trimming cut 6 bases from V and 10 bases from J; bases unmatched to any gene: 15.

The V call is TRBV5-1, the J call TRBJ2-3; a weak D match, TRBD1 (6 bases). Germline CDR1 reads SGHRS; CDR2 reads YFSETQ. Between the trimmed V and J ends, which lost 5 bases and 3 bases, there was a span of 10 bases. CDR3 length: 13 amino acids. The CDR3 nucleotides read TGCGCCAGCAGAAAGACAGGTACAGATACGCAGTATTTT. This translates into CASRKTGTDTQYF.

This chain joins TRBV9 and TRBJ1-1; D is unresolved. CDR1 and CDR2 (germline): SGDLS, YYNGEE. The CDR3 is 14 residues long. Trimming cost V 0 bases and J 1 base, with 7 bases left between them. CDR3 region: CASSVEQRNTEAFF. The CDR3 nucleotides are TGTGCCAGCAGCGTAGAACAGCGGAACACTGAAGCTTTCTTT.

The J gene is TRBJ2-6, the V gene TRBV9; a weak D match, TRBD1 (5 bases). V was trimmed by 0 bases and J by 2 bases, leaving 9 bases between them. This CDR3 has 16 residues. Germline assignment: CDR1 SGDLS and CDR2 YYNGEE. CDR3 sequence: CASSVGGNTGANVLTF. The CDR3 DNA follows: TGTGCCAGCAGCGTAGGGGGCAATACTGGGGCCAACGTCCTGACTTTC. Using reference TRBV9 and TRBJ2-6 for the parts outside the CDR3, the full variable domain is DSGVTQTPKHLITATGQRVTLRCSPRSGDLSVYWYQQSLDQGLQFLIQYYNGEERAKGNILERFSAQQFPDLHSELNLSSLELGDSALYFCASSVGGNTGANVLTFGAGSRLTVL.

This clone was recorded only once. This chain joins TRBV10-3 and TRBJ1-2; no definite D call. Trimming left V 4 bases short and J 3 bases short, with 9 bases between. Germline V gene lookup returns CDR1 ENHRY and CDR2 SYGVKD. The CDR3 runs to 13 residues. The CDR3 region has the DNA TGTGCCATCAGTGGTGAGGCAGACTATGGCTACACCTTC. Translated: CAISGEADYGYTF.

The table lists this clone with a count of one. The chain combines TRBV6-5 with TRBJ2-1; maybe TRBD1 (5 bases). Deletions cut 4 bases from V and 0 bases from J, with 13 bases between. The CDR3 is 16 amino acids. Germline V lookup: CDR1 MNHEY, CDR2 SVGAGI. CDR3 in amino acids: CASSWRTPSSYNEQFF. CDR3 sequence (DNA): TGTGCCAGCAGTTGGCGGACACCGAGCTCCTACAATGAGCAGTTCTTC.

The rearrangement uses TRBV4-1 and TRBJ2-7; possibly TRBD1 for D (6 bases). Germline CDR1 and CDR2: MGHRA and YSYEKL. This CDR3 comprises 15 residues. Trimming took 2 bases from V and 0 from J, leaving 11 bases between them. The DNA for the CDR3 is TGCGCCAGCAGCCAATTCCCGGACAGCTCCTACGAGCAGTACTTC. Translating it yields CASSQFPDSSYEQYF.

This clone was seen only once. One end of the junction varies from germline; a read error may be responsible. The chain joins TRBV10-2 to TRBJ2-1; 11 positions agree with TRBD2. The CDR3 has 13 amino acids. Germline assignment: CDR1 WSHSY and CDR2 SAAADI. Here the CDR3 reads CASSESGSGGALF. DNA of the CDR3: TGCGCCAGCAGTGAGTCAGGTAGCGGGGGGGCCCTCTTC.

This chain uses TRBV28 with TRBJ1-1, with TRBD1 as a possible D gene (6 bases). Germline CDR1 MDHEN, CDR2 SYDVKM. The V end was cut by 6 bases, the J end by 1 base, with 12 bases between. The CDR3 spans 14 residues. CDR3 in DNA: TGTGCCAGCAGCAGCACAGGGAGGAACACTGAAGCTTTCTTT. Protein sequence: CASSSTGRNTEAFF.